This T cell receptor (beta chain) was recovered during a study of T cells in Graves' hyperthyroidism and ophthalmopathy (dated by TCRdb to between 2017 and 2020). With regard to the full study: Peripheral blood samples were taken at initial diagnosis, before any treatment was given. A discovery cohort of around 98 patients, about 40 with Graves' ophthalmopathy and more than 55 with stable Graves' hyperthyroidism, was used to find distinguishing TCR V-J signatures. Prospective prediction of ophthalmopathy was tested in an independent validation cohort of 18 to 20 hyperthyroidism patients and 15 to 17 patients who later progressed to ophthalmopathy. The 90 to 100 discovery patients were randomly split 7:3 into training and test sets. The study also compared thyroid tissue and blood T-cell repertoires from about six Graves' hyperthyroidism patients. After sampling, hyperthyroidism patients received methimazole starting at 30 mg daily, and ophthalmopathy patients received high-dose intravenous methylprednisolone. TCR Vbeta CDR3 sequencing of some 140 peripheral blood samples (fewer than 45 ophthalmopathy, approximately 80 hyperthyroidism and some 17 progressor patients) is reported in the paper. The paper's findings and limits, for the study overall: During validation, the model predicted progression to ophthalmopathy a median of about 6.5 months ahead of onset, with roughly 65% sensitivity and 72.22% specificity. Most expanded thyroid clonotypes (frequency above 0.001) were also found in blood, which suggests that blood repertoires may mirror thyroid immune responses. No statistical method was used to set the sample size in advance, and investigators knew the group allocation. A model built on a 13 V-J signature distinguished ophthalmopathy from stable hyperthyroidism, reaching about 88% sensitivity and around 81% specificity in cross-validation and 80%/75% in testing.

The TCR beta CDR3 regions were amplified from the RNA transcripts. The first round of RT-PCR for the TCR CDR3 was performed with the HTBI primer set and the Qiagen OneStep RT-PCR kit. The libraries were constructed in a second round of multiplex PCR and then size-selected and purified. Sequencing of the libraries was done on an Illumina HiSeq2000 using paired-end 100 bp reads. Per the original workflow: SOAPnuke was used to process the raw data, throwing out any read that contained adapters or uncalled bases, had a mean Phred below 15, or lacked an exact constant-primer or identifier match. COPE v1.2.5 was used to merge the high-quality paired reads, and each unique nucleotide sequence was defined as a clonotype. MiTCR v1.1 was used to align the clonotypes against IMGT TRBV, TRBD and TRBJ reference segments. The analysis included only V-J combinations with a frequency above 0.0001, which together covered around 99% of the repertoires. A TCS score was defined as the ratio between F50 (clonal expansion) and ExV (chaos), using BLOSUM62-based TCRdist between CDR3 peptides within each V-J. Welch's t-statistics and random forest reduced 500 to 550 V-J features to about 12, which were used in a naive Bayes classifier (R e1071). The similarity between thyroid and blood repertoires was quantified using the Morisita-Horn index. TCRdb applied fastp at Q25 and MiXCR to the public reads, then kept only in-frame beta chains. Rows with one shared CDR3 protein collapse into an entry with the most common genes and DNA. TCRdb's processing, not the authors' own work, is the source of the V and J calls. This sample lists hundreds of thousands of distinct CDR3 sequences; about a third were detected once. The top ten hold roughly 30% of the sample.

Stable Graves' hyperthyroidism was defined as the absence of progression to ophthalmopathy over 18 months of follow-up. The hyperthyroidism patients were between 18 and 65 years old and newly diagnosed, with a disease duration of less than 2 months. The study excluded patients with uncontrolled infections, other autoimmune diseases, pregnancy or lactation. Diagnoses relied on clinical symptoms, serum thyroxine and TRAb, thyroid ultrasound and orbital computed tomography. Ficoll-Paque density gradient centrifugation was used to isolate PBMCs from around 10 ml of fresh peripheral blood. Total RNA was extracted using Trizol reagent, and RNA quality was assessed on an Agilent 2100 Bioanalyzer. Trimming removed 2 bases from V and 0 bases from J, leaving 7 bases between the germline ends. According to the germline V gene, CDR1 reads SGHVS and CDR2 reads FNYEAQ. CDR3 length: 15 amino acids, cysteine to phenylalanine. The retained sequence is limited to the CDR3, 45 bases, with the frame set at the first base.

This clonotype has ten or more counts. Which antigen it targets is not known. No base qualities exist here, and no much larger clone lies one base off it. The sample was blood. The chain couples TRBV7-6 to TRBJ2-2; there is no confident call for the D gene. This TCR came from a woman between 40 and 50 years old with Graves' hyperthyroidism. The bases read TGTGCCAGCAGCTTATTGGGGACGAACACCGGGGAGCTGTTTTTT. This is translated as CASSLLGTNTGELFF.